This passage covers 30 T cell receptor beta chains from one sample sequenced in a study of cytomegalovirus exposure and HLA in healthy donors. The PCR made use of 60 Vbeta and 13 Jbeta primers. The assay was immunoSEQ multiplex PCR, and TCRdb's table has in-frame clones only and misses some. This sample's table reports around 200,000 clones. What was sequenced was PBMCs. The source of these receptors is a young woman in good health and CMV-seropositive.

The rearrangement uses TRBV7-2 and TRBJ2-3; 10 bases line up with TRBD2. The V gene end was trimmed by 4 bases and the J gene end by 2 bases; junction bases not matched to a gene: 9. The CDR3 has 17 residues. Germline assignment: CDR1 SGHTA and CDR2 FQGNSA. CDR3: CASSSDWLAGDTDTQYF. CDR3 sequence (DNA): TGTGCCAGCAGCTCAGATTGGCTAGCGGGGGACACAGATACGCAGTATTTT. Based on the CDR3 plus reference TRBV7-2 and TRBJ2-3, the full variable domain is GAGVSQSPSNKVTEKGKDVELRCDPISGHTALYWYRQSLGQGLEFLIYFQGNSAPDKSGLPSDRFSAERTGGSVSTLTIQRTQQEDSAVYLCASSSDWLAGDTDTQYFGPGTRLTVL.

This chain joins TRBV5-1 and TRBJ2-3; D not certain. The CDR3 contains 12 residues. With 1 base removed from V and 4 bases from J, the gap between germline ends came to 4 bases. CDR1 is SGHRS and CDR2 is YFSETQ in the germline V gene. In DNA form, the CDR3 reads TGCGCCAGCAGCTTGTCCTCAGATACGCAGTATTTT. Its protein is CASSLSSDTQYF.

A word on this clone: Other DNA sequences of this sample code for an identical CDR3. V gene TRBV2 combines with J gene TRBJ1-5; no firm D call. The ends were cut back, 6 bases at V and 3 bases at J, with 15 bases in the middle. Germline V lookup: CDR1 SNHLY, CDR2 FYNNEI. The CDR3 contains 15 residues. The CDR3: CASSLTGSVNQPQHF. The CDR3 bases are TGTGCCAGCAGCCTAACGGGTTCGGTCAATCAGCCCCAGCATTTT.

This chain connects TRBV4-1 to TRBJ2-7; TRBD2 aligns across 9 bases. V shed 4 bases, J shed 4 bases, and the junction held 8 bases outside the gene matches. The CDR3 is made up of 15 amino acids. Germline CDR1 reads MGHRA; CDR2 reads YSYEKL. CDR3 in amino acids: CASSPPAGGDYEQYF. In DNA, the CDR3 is TGCGCCAGCAGCCCCCCGGCGGGAGGGGATTACGAGCAGTACTTC.

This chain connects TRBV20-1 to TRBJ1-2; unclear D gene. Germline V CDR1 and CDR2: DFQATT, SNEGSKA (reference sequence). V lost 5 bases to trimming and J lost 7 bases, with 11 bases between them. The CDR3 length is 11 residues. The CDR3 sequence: CSASTSGGYTF. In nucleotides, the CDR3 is TGCAGTGCTTCTACCTCGGGTGGCTACACCTTC.

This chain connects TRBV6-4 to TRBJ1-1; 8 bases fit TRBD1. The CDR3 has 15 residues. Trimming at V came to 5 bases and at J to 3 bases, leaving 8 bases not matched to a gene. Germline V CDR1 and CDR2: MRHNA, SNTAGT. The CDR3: CASSIRGQGDTEAFF. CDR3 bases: TGTGCCAGCAGTATCAGGGGGCAGGGGGACACTGAAGCTTTCTTT.

CDR3 amino acids: CASGTGDAEAFF. CDR3 nucleotide sequence: TGCGCCAGCGGGACAGGGGACGCTGAAGCTTTCTTT. The chain combines TRBV5-1 with TRBJ1-1, with 10 nucleotides matching TRBD1. The V gene's germline CDR1 is SGHRS and CDR2 YFSETQ. V lost 7 bases and J lost 6; bases outside the gene matches: 3. The CDR3 extends over 12 amino acids.

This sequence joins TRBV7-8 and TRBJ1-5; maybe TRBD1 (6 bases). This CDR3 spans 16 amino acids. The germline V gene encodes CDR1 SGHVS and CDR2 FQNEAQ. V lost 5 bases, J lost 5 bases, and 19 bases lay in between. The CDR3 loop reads CASSQGQLSAYQPQHF. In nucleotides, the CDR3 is TGTGCCAGCAGCCAAGGACAGTTATCGGCGTATCAGCCCCAGCATTTT.

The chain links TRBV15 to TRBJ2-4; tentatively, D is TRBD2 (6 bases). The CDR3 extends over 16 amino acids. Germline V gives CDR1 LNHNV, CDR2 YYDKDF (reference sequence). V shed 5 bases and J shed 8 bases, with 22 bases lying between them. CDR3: CATSGPGREGRHIQYF. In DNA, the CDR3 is TGTGCCACCAGCGGCCCAGGGAGAGAAGGGAGGCACATTCAGTACTTC.

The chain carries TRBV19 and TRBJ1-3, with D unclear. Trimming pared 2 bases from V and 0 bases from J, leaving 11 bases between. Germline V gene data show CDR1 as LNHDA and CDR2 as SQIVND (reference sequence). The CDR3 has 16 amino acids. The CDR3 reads CASSISGENSGNTIYF. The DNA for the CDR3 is TGTGCCAGTAGTATAAGTGGAGAGAACTCTGGAAACACCATATATTTT.

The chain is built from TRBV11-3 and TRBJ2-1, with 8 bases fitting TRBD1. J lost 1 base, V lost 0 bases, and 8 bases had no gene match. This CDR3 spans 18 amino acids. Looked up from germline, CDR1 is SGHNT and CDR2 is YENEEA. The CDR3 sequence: CASSLDQSGTGSYNEQFF. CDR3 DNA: TGTGCCAGCAGCTTAGATCAATCCGGGACAGGATCCTACAATGAGCAGTTCTTC.

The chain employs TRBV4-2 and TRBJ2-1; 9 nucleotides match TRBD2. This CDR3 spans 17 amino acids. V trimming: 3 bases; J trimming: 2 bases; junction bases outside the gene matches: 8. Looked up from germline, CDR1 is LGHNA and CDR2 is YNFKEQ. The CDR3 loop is CASSQHDERGAYNEQFF. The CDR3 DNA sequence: TGTGCCAGCAGCCAGCATGACGAGCGGGGGGCCTACAATGAGCAGTTCTTC.

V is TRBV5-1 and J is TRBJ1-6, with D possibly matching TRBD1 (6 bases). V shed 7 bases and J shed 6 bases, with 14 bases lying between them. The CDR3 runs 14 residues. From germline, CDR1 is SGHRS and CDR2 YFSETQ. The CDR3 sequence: CASRTGNANSPLHF. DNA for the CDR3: TGCGCCAGCCGAACAGGGAACGCTAATTCACCCCTCCACTTT. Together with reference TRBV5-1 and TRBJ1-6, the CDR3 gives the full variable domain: KAGVTQTPRYLIKTRGQQVTLSCSPISGHRSVSWYQQTPGQGLQFLFEYFSETQRNKGNFPGRFSGRQFSNSRSEMNVSTLELGDSALYLCASRTGNANSPLHFGNGTRLTVT.

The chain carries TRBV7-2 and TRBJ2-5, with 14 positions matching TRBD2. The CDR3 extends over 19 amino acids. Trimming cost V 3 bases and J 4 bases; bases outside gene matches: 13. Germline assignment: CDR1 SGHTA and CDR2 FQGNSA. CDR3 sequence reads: CASSLVGLAGGGGGETQYF. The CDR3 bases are TGTGCCAGCAGCTTGGTCGGACTAGCGGGAGGAGGGGGGGGAGAGACCCAGTACTTC.

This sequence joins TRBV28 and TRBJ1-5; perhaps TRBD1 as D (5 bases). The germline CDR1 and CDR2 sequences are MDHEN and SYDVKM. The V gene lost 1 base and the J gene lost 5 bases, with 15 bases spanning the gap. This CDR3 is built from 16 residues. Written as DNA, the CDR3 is TGTGCCAGCAGTTTATTGGGGCGGGGGAGCGATCAGCCCCAGCATTTT. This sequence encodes CASSLLGRGSDQPQHF.

The CDR3 DNA reads TGTGCCAGCTCACCCCTGGACAGGTCCCCTGGGGCCAACGTCCTGACTTTC. Translated, it gives CASSPLDRSPGANVLTF. The rearrangement uses TRBV18 and TRBJ2-6; 7 bases map to TRBD1. V lost 3 bases and J lost 2; bases outside the gene matches: 7. The length of the CDR3 is 17 residues. The germline CDR1 and CDR2 sequences are KGHSH and LQKENI.

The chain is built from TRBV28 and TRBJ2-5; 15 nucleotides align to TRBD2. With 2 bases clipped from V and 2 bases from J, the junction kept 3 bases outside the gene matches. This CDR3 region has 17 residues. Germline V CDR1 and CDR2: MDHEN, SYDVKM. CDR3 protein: CASSLPGTSGRQETQYF. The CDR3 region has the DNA TGTGCCAGCAGTTTACCGGGGACTAGCGGGAGGCAAGAGACCCAGTACTTC. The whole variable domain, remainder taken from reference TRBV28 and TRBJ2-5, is DVKVTQSSRYLVKRTGEKVFLECVQDMDHENMFWYRQDPGLGLRLIYFSYDVKMKEKGDIPEGYSVSREKKERFSLILESASTNQTSMYLCASSLPGTSGRQETQYFGPGTRLLVL.

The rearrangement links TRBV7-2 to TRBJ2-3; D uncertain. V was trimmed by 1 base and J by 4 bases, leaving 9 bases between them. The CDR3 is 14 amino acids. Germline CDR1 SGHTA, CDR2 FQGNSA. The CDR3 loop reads CASSLGLAADTQYF. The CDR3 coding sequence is TGTGCCAGCAGCTTAGGCCTTGCGGCAGATACGCAGTATTTT.

The CDR3, as DNA: TGTGCCAGCAGTGACAGGGGTATCAGCAATCAGCCCCAGCATTTT. Translation: CASSDRGISNQPQHF. V usage is TRBV6-1 and J usage is TRBJ1-5, with D perhaps matching TRBD1 (6 bases). CDR3 length: 15 residues. The V and J ends lost 3 bases and 1 base respectively, with 10 bases between them. Looked up from germline, CDR1 is MNHNS and CDR2 is SASEGT.

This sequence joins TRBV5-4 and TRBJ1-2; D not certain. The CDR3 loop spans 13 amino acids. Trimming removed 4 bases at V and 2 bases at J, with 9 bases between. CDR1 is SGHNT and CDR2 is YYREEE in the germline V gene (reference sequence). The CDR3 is CASSPGGNYGYTF. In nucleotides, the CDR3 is TGTGCCAGCAGCCCCGGAGGGAACTATGGCTACACCTTC.

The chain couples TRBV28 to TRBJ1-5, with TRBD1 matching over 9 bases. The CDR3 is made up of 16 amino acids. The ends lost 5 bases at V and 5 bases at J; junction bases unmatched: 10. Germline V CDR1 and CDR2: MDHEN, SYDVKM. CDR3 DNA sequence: TGTGCCAGCAGTCCCTGGACAGGGGCGGGGGATCAGCCCCAGCATTTT. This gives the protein CASSPWTGAGDQPQHF.

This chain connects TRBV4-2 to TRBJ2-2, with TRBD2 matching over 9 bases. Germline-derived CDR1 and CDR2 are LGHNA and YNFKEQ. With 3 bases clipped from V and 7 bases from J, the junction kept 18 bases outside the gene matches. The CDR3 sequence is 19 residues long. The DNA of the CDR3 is TGTGCCAGCAGCCAGAACATGCGGGGTGCGGGGGGGTACGGCGGGGAGCTGTTTTTT. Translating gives CASSQNMRGAGGYGGELFF.

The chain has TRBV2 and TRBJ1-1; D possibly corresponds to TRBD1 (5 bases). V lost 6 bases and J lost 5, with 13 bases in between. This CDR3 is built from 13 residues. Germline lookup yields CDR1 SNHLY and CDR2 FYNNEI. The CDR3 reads CASSSGFPTEAFF. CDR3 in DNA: TGTGCCAGCAGCTCAGGGTTTCCGACTGAAGCTTTCTTT.

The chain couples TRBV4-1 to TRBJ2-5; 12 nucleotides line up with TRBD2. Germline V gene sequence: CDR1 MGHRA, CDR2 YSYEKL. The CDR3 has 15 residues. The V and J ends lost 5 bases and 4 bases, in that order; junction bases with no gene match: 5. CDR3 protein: CASSASGGAGETQYF. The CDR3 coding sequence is TGCGCCAGCAGCGCTAGCGGGGGGGCTGGAGAGACCCAGTACTTC.

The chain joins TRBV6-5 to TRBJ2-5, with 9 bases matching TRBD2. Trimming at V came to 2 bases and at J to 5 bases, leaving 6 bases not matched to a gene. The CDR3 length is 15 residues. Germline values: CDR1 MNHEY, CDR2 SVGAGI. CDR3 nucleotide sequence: TGTGCCAGCAGTTACGTGGGACTAGCAAGCGAGACCCAGTACTTC. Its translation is CASSYVGLASETQYF.

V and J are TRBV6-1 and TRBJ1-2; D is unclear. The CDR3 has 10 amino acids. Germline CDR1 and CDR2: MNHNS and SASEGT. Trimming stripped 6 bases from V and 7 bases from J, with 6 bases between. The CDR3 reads CASRGSGYTF. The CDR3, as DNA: TGTGCCAGCAGGGGCTCTGGCTACACCTTC.

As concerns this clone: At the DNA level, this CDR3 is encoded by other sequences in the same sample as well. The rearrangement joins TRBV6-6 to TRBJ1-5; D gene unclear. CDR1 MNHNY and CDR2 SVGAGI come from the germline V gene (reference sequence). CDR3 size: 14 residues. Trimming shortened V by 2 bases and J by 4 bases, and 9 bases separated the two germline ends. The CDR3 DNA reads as TGTGCCAGCAGTTACCAGGCAAAGAATCAGCCCCAGCATTTT. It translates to CASSYQAKNQPQHF.

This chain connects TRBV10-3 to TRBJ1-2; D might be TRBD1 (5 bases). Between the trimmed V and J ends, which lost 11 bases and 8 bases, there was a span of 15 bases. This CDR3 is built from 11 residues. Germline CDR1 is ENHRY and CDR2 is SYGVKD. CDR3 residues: CAVRQRGGYTF. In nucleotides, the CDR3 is TGTGCCGTTAGACAGCGGGGGGGCTACACCTTC.

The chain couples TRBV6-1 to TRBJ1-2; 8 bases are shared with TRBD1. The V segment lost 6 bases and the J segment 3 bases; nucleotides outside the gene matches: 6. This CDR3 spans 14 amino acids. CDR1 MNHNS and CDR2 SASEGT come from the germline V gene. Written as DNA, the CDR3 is TGTGCCAGCAGCCCGACAGGGGATTACTATGGCTACACCTTC. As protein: CASSPTGDYYGYTF.

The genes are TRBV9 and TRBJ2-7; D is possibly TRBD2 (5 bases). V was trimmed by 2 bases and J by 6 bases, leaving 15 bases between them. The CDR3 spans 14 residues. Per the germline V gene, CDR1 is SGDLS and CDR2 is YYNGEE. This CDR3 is CASSVEILAGEQYF. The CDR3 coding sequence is TGTGCCAGCAGCGTCGAGATTCTGGCGGGCGAGCAGTACTTC.